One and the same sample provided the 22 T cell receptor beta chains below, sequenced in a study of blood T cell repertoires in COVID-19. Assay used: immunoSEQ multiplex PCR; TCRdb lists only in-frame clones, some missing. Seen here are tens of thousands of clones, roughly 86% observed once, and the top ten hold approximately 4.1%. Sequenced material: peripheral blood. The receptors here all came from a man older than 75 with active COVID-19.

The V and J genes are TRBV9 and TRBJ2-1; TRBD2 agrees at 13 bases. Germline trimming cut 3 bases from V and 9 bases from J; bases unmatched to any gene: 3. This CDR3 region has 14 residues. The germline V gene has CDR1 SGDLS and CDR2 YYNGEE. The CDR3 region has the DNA TGTGCCAGCAGCGGGACTAGCGGGAGTGGTGAGCAGTTCTTC. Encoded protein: CASSGTSGSGEQFF.

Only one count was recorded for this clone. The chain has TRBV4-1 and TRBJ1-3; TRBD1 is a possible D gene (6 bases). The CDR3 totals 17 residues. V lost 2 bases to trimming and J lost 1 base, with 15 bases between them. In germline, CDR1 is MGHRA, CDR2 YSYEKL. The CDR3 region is CASSQTILRGSGNTIYF. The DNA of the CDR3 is TGCGCCAGCAGCCAAACCATCCTCAGGGGTTCTGGAAACACCATATATTTT.

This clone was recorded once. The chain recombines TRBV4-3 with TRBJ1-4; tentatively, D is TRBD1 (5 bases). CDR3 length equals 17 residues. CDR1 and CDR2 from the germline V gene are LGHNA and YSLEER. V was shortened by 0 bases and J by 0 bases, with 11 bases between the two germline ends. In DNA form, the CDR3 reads TGCGCCAGCAGCCAAGAACACAGGAGTGCAACTAATGAAAAACTGTTTTTT. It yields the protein CASSQEHRSATNEKLFF.

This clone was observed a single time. The CDR3 coding sequence is TGTGCCAGTAGTACTAGCTCCTACAATGAGCAGTTCTTC. This translates into CASSTSSYNEQFF. The rearrangement joins TRBV19 to TRBJ2-1; D unclear. Looked up from germline, CDR1 is LNHDA and CDR2 is SQIVND (reference sequence). The CDR3 loop spans 13 amino acids. The ends were cut back, 4 bases at V and 0 bases at J, with 4 bases in the middle. Drawing the rest from reference TRBV19 and TRBJ2-1, the complete variable domain is DGGITQSPKYLFRKEGQNVTLSCEQNLNHDAMYWYRQDPGQGLRLIYYSQIVNDFQKGDIAEGYSVSREKKESFPLTVTSAQKNPTAFYLCASSTSSYNEQFFGPGTRLTVL.

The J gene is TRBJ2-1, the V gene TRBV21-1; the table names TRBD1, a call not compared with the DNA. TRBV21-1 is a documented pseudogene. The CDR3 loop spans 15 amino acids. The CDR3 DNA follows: TGTGCCAGCAGCAATAGGGACAGGGTTGGCAATGAGCAGTTCTTC. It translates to CASSNRDRVGNEQFF.

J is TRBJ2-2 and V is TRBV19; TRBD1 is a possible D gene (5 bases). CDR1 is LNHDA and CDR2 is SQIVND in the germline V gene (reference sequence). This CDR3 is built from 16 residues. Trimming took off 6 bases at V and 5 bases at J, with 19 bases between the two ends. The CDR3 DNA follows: TGTGCCAGTAGCCGGATCTCCACAGGCGGTACCGGGGAGCTGTTTTTT. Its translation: CASSRISTGGTGELFF.

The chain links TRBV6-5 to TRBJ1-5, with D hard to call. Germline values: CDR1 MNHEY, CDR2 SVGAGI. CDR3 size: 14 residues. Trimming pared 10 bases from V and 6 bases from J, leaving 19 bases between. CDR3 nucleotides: TGTGCCACTTCGGGAGCACTGGACTCTCAGCCCCAGCATTTT. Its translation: CATSGALDSQPQHF.

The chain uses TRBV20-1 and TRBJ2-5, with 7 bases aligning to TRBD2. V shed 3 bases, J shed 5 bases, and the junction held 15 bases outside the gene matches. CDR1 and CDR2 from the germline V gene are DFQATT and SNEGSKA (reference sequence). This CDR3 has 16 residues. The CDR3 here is CSASSSGMNIGETQYF. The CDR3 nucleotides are TGCAGTGCTAGTAGCAGCGGGATGAACATTGGGGAGACCCAGTACTTC.

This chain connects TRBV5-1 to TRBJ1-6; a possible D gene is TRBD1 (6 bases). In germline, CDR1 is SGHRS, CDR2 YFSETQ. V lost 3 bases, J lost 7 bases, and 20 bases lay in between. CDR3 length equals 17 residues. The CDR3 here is CASSSTTGLGSNSPLHF. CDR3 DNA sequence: TGCGCCAGCAGCTCAACGACAGGTTTGGGTTCAAATTCACCCCTCCACTTT.

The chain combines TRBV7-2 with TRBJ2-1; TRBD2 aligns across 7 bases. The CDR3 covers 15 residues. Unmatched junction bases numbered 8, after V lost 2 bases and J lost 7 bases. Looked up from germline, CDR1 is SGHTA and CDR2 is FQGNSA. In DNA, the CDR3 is TGTGCCAGCAGCTTAACCGGACTAGGCGGAAATGAGCAGTTCTTC. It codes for CASSLTGLGGNEQFF.

This chain's CDR3 is CASSVERTSDHEQFF. In DNA, the CDR3 is TGTGCCAGCAGCGTCGAAAGGACTAGCGATCATGAGCAGTTCTTC. V gene TRBV9 combines with J gene TRBJ2-1; 9 bases are a match to TRBD2. The V and J ends lost 2 bases and 8 bases, in that order; junction bases with no gene match: 8. This CDR3 region has 15 residues. Germline V lookup: CDR1 SGDLS, CDR2 YYNGEE.

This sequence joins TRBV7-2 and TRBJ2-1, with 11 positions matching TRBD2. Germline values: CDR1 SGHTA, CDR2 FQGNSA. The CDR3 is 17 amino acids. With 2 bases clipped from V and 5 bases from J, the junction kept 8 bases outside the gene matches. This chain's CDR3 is CASSLNWGTSGNNEQFF. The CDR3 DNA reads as TGTGCCAGCAGCTTAAACTGGGGGACTAGCGGAAACAATGAGCAGTTCTTC.

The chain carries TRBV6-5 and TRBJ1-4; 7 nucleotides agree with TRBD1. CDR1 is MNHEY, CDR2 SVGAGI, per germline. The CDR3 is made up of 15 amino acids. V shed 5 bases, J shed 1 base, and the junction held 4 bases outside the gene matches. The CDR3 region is CASSQGVRTNEKLFF. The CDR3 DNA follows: TGTGCCAGCAGTCAGGGGGTTAGAACTAATGAAAAACTGTTTTTT.

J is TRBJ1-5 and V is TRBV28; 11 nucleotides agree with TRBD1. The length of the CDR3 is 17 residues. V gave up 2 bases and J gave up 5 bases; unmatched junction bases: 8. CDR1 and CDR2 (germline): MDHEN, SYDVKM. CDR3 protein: CASSLPRGTGGHQPQHF. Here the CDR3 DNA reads TGTGCCAGCAGTTTACCGCGAGGGACAGGGGGACATCAGCCCCAGCATTTT. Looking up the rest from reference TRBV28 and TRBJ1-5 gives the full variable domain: DVKVTQSSRYLVKRTGEKVFLECVQDMDHENMFWYRQDPGLGLRLIYFSYDVKMKEKGDIPEGYSVSREKKERFSLILESASTNQTSMYLCASSLPRGTGGHQPQHFGDGTRLSIL.

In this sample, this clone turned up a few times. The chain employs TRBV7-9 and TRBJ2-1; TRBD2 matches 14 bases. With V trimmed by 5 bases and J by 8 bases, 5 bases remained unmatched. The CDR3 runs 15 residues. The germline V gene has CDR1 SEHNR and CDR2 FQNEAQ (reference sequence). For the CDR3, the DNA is TGTGCCAGCAGCCCGACTAGCGGGAGGGTTTATGAGCAGTTCTTC. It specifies CASSPTSGRVYEQFF.

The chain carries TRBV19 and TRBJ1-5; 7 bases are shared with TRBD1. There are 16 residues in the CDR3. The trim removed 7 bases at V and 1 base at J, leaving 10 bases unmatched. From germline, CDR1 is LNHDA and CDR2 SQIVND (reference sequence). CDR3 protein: CASKRTGSPSNQPQHF. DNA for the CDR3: TGTGCCAGTAAAAGGACAGGTTCACCAAGCAATCAGCCCCAGCATTTT.

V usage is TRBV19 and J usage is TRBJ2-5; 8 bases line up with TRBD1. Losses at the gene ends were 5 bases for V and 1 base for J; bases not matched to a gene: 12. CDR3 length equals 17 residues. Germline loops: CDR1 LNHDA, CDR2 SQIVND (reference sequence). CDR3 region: CASSSGTTGEIQETQYF. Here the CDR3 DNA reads TGTGCCAGTAGTTCTGGGACGACAGGGGAAATCCAAGAGACCCAGTACTTC.

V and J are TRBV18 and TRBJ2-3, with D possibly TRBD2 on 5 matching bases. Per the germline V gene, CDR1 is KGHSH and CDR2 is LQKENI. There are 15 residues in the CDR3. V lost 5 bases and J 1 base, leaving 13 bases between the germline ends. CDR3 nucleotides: TGTGCCAGCTCAGGAGGACTTGCTGGCACAGATACGCAGTATTTT. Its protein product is CASSGGLAGTDTQYF.

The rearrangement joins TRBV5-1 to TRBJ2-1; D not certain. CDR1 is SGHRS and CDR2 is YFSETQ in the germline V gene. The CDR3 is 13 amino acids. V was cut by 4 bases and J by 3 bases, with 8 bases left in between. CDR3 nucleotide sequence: TGCGCCAGCAGCGCGCTAGACTACAATGAGCAGTTCTTC. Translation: CASSALDYNEQFF.

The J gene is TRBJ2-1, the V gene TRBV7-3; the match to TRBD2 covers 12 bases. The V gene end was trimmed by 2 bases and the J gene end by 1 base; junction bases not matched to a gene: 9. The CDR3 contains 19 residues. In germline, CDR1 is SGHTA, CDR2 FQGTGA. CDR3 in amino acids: CASSLSVGLAGPSYNEQFF. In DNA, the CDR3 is TGTGCCAGCAGCTTATCCGTCGGACTAGCGGGACCTTCCTACAATGAGCAGTTCTTC.

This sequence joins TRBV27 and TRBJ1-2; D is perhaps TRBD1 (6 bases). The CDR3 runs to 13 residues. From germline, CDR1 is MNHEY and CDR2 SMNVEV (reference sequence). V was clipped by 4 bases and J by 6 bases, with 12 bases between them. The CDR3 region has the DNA TGTGCCAGCAGTTCCAGGGGCCGTGATGGCTACACCTTC. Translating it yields CASSSRGRDGYTF.

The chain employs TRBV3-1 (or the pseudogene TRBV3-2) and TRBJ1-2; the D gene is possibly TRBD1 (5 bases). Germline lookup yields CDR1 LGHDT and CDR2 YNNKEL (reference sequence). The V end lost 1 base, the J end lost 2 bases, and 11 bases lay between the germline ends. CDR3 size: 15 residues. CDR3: CASSQAGGPNYGYTF. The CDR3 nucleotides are TGTGCCAGCAGCCAAGCGGGGGGTCCGAACTATGGCTACACCTTC.